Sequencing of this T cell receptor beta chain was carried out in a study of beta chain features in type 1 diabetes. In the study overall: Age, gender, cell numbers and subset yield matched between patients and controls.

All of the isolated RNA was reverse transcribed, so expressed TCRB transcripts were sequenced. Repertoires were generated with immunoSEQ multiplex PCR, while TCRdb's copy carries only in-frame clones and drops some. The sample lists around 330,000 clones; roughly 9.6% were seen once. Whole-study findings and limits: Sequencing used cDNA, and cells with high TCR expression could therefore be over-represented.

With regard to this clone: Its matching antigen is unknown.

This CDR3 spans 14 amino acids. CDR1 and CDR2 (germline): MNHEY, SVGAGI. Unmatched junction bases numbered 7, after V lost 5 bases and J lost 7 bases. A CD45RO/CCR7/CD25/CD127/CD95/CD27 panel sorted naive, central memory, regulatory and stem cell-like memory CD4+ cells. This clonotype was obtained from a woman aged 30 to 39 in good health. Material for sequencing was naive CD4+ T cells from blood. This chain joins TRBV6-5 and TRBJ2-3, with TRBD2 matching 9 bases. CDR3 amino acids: CASSQSGRIHTQYF. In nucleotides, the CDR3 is TGTGCCAGCAGTCAAAGCGGGAGGATACATACGCAGTATTTT.